The 18 T cell receptor beta chains below were found in one sample sequenced in a study of T cell responses to AZD1222 COVID-19 vaccine. Method: immunoSEQ multiplex PCR; TCRdb's copy keeps in-frame clones and lacks some. The profile covers about 130,000 clones, with about 86% appearing a single time and approximately 12% taken by the ten largest. The input for sequencing was peripheral blood, taken on day 0 of AZD1222 vaccination. The receptors stem from an adult in good health.

The V call is TRBV7-2, the J call TRBJ2-3; 10 nucleotides line up with TRBD2. V was clipped by 4 bases and J by 2 bases; unmatched bases: 12. CDR1 is SGHTA and CDR2 is FQGNSA in the germline V gene. This CDR3 spans 18 amino acids. DNA for the CDR3: TGTGCCAGCAGCTCCAAAGACGGACTAGCGGCCAACACAGATACGCAGTATTTT. Its translation: CASSSKDGLAANTDTQYF.

This clone was detected once. This rearrangement joins TRBV6-5 to TRBJ2-7; 7 nucleotides line up with TRBD1. CDR1 and CDR2 (germline): MNHEY, SVGAGI. The CDR3 extends over 14 amino acids. V was pared by 7 bases and J by 2 bases, with 8 bases of the junction left unmatched. CDR3 protein: CASKLDRVTYEQYF. For the CDR3, the DNA is TGTGCCAGCAAGTTAGACAGGGTCACCTACGAGCAGTACTTC.

The chain joins TRBV6-2 or TRBV6-3 to TRBJ1-2; D is uncertain. The CDR3 has 15 residues. Trimming removed 5 bases at V and 4 bases at J, with 17 bases between. Per germline, CDR1 MNHEY and CDR2 SVGEGT. The CDR3 region is CASSPGGVEVYGYTF. In nucleotides, the CDR3 is TGTGCCAGCAGTCCCGGCGGGGTTGAGGTCTATGGCTACACCTTC.

The chain is built from TRBV5-1 and TRBJ1-1; D is unclear. The germline V gene has CDR1 SGHRS and CDR2 YFSETQ. This CDR3 region has 13 residues. Trimming pared 2 bases from V and 1 base from J, leaving 6 bases between. This CDR3 reads CASSFWENTEAFF. The CDR3 DNA is TGCGCCAGCAGCTTCTGGGAGAACACTGAAGCTTTCTTT.

This clone was detected only once. V gene TRBV28 combines with J gene TRBJ1-5; 9 bases fit TRBD1. V shed 6 bases, J shed 2 bases, and the junction held 5 bases outside the gene matches. The germline V gene has CDR1 MDHEN and CDR2 SYDVKM. The CDR3 has 15 amino acids. This CDR3 reads CASSMTGGGNQPQHF. The CDR3, as DNA: TGTGCCAGCAGCATGACAGGGGGGGGCAATCAGCCCCAGCATTTT.

The V gene is TRBV3-1 (or the pseudogene TRBV3-2), the J gene TRBJ2-4, with TRBD1 matching over 7 bases. V lost 5 bases to trimming and J lost 6 bases; unmatched junction nucleotides: 10. The CDR3 totals 15 residues. Germline loops: CDR1 LGHDT, CDR2 YNNKEL (reference sequence). CDR3 in amino acids: CASSSYKGALNIQYF. Written as DNA, the CDR3 is TGTGCCAGCAGCTCCTACAAGGGGGCACTAAACATTCAGTACTTC.

The genes are TRBV4-3 and TRBJ1-1; 9 bases fit TRBD1. CDR3 length: 15 residues. V lost 1 base, J lost 10 bases, and 10 bases stayed unmatched. Per germline, CDR1 LGHNA and CDR2 YSLEER. The CDR3 DNA follows: TGCGCCAGCAGCCAAGTTGGACAGGGGAGGTCGGTAGCTTTCTTT. This sequence encodes CASSQVGQGRSVAFF.

J is TRBJ1-5 and V is TRBV7-9, with D maybe TRBD1 (6 bases). V was pared by 1 base and J by 2 bases, with 12 bases between. The V gene's germline CDR1 is SEHNR and CDR2 FQNEAQ (reference sequence). This CDR3 contains 16 residues. The CDR3 region is CASSLDSGAGNQPQHF. Here the CDR3 DNA reads TGTGCCAGCAGCTTAGACTCAGGGGCGGGCAATCAGCCCCAGCATTTT.

The rearrangement links TRBV10-2 to TRBJ2-7, with 7 nucleotides matching TRBD1. This CDR3 is built from 13 residues. With 0 bases clipped from V and 11 bases from J, the junction kept 7 bases outside the gene matches. Looked up from germline, CDR1 is WSHSY and CDR2 is SAAADI. CDR3 DNA: TGCGCCAGCAGTGAGTCGAGGACAGGCGACGAGTACTTC. Protein: CASSESRTGDEYF.

The V and J genes are TRBV7-2 and TRBJ2-2; unclear D gene. Trimming stripped 2 bases from V and 4 bases from J, with 8 bases between. Germline CDR1 SGHTA, CDR2 FQGNSA. CDR3 length: 14 residues. The CDR3 here is CASSLSQTTGELFF. CDR3 bases: TGTGCCAGCAGCTTAAGTCAGACCACCGGGGAGCTGTTTTTT.

This clone was seen a single time. V and J are TRBV5-1 and TRBJ2-3; 8 bases match TRBD2. J was trimmed by 1 base and V by 4 bases; bases with no gene match: 14. The CDR3 covers 18 residues. Germline V gene lookup returns CDR1 SGHRS and CDR2 YFSETQ. The CDR3 bases are TGCGCCAGCAGCCCCCTCTCAACTAGCGGCGGCGGCACAGATACGCAGTATTTT. Residues: CASSPLSTSGGGTDTQYF.

The chain combines TRBV24-1 with TRBJ2-3; 10 bases line up with TRBD1. The CDR3 is made up of 17 amino acids. In germline, CDR1 is KGHDR, CDR2 SFDVKD. Trimming at V came to 5 bases and at J to 4 bases, leaving 11 bases not matched to a gene. CDR3 DNA sequence: TGTGCCACCAGTGCCCCCTCGGGGACAGGGGAGGCAGATACGCAGTATTTT. As protein: CATSAPSGTGEADTQYF.

Written as DNA, the CDR3 is TGCGCCAGCAGCCAAAAGACCACTAGCGCTGCAACTAATGAAAAACTGTTTTTT. Its translation: CASSQKTTSAATNEKLFF. The V call is TRBV4-1, the J call TRBJ1-4, with D unresolved. This CDR3 contains 18 residues. Germline CDR1 and CDR2: MGHRA and YSYEKL. Trimming removed 2 bases from V and 0 bases from J, with 16 bases in between.

In its sample, this clone was seen once. V gene TRBV7-2 combines with J gene TRBJ2-7, with D unresolved. The germline V gene encodes CDR1 SGHTA and CDR2 FQGNSA. This CDR3 contains 13 residues. Between the trimmed V and J ends, which lost 0 bases and 6 bases, there was a span of 9 bases. The CDR3 reads CASSLARRSEQYF. The CDR3 DNA follows: TGTGCCAGCAGCTTAGCCAGGCGGAGCGAGCAGTACTTC.

The chain carries TRBV11-2 and TRBJ2-7; TRBD2 aligns across 7 bases. The V gene end was trimmed by 1 base and the J gene end by 4 bases; junction bases not matched to a gene: 13. Looked up from germline, CDR1 is SGHAT and CDR2 is FQNNGV. CDR3 length equals 17 residues. This CDR3 is CASSLVSVLRGDYEQYF. CDR3 coding DNA: TGTGCCAGCAGCTTAGTTTCCGTCCTACGGGGGGATTACGAGCAGTACTTC.

A word on this clone: The identical CDR3 is also encoded by other nucleotide sequences in the sample. The chain carries TRBV9 and TRBJ1-2; perhaps TRBD1 as D (5 bases). The germline CDR1 and CDR2 sequences are SGDLS and YYNGEE. This CDR3 region has 12 residues. Trimming left V 3 bases short and J 5 bases short, with 8 bases between. CDR3: CASSGTGYGYTF. The CDR3 DNA sequence: TGTGCCAGCAGCGGCACAGGATATGGCTACACCTTC.

The chain joins TRBV6-5 to TRBJ1-1; D is ambiguous. Germline loops: CDR1 MNHEY, CDR2 SVGAGI. With 7 bases removed from V and 5 bases from J, the gap between germline ends came to 17 bases. The CDR3 has 14 residues. The CDR3 DNA is TGTGCCAGCACCAGGACCGGGGTAGGGACTGAAGCTTTCTTT. It encodes CASTRTGVGTEAFF.

The chain employs TRBV19 and TRBJ1-6, with 7 bases matching TRBD1. Germline V lookup: CDR1 LNHDA, CDR2 SQIVND (reference sequence). The ends lost 8 bases at V and 9 bases at J; junction bases unmatched: 13. The CDR3 has 15 amino acids. DNA for the CDR3: TGTGCCAGTTCTCCCGGGACAGAGGACGGTTCACCCCTCCACTTT. Translation gives CASSPGTEDGSPLHF.